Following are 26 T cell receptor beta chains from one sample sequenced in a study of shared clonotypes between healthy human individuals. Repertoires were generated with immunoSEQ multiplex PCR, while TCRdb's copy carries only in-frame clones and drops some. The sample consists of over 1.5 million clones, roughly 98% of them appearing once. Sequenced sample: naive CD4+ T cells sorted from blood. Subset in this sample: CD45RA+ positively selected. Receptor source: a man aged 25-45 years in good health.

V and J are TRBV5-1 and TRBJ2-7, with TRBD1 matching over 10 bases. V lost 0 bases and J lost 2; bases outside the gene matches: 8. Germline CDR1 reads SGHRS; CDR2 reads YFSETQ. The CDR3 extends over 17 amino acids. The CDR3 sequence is CASSLGTGGNSAYEQYF. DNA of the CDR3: TGCGCCAGCAGCTTGGGGACAGGGGGTAATTCGGCCTACGAGCAGTACTTC.

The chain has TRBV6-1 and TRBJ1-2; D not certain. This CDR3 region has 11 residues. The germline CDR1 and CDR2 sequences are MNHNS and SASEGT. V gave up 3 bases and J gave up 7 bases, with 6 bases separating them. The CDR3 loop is CASSEVSGYTF. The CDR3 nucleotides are TGTGCCAGCAGTGAGGTCAGTGGCTACACCTTC.

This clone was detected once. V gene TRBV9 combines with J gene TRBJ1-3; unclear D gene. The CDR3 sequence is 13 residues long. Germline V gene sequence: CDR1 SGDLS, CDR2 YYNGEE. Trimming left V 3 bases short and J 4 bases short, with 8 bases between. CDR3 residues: CASSGILGNTIYF. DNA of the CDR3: TGTGCCAGCAGCGGTATCTTAGGAAACACCATATATTTT.

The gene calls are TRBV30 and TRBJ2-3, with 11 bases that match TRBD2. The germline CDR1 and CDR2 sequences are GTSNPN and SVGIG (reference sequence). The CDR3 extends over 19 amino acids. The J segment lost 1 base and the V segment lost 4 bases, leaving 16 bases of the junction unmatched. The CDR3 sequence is CAWNSRTSGSRKRTDTQYF. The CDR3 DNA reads TGTGCCTGGAACTCCCGGACTAGCGGGTCCAGAAAACGCACAGATACGCAGTATTTT.

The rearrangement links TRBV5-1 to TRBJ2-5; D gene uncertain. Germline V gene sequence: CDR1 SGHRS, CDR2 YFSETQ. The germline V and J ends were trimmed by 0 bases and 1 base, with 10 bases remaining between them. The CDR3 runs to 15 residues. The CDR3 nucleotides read TGCGCCAGCAGCTTGGCACCCAGTTTCCAAGAGACCCAGTACTTC. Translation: CASSLAPSFQETQYF.

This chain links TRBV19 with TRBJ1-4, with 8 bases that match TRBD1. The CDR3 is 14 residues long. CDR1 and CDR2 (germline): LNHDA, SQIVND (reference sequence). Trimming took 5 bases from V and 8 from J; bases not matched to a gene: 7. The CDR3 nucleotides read TGTGCCAGTAGTCTTGGACAGGGTCAGGAAAAACTGTTTTTT. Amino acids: CASSLGQGQEKLFF.

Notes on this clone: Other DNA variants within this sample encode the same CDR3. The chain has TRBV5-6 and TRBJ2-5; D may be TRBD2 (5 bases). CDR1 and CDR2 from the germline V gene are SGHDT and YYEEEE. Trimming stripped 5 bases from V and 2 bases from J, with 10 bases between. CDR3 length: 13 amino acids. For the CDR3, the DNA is TGTGCCAGCAGTCTGCCGGGACAAGAGACCCAGTACTTC. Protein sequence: CASSLPGQETQYF.

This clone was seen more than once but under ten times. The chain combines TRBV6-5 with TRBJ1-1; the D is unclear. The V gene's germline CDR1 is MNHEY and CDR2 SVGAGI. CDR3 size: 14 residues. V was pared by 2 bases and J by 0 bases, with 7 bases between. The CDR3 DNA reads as TGTGCCAGCAGTTACGGGCAGCTGAACACTGAAGCTTTCTTT. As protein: CASSYGQLNTEAFF.

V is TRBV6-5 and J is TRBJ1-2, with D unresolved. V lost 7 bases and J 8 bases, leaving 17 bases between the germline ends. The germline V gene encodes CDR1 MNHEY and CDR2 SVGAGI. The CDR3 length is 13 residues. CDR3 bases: TGTGCCAGCAACCGAGGAGGGTTTTACGGCTACACCTTC. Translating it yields CASNRGGFYGYTF.

The CDR3 loop reads CASSQGGRPPYGYTF. As DNA, the CDR3 is TGTGCCAGCAGCCAAGGCGGCAGGCCCCCCTATGGCTACACCTTC. The J gene is TRBJ1-2, the V gene TRBV14; D remains unclear. Germline V gene data show CDR1 as SGHDN and CDR2 as FVKESK. V lost 1 base and J lost 4, with 13 bases in between. This CDR3 contains 15 residues.

The CDR3 sequence is CASGLVGTLGSNQPQHF. DNA of the CDR3: TGTGCTAGTGGTTTGGTAGGGACACTAGGTAGCAATCAGCCCCAGCATTTT. V and J are TRBV12-5 and TRBJ1-5; tentatively, D is TRBD1 (6 bases). The CDR3 spans 17 residues. Trimming shortened V by 0 bases and J by 0 bases, and 12 bases separated the two germline ends. Germline V gives CDR1 LGHNT, CDR2 FRNRAP.

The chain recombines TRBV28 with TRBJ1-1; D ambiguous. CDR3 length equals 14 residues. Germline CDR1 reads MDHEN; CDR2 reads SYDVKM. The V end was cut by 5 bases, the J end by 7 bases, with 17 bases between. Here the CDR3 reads CASSRAGRTYEAFF. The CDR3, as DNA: TGTGCCAGCAGTCGAGCTGGGAGGACGTATGAAGCTTTCTTT.

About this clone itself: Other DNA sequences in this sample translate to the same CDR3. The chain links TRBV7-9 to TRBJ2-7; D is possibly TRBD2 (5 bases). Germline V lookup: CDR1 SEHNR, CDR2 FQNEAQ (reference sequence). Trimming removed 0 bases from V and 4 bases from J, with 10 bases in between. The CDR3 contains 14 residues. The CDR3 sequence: CASSLAGGGYEQYF. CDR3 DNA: TGTGCCAGCAGCTTAGCTGGCGGAGGTTACGAGCAGTACTTC.

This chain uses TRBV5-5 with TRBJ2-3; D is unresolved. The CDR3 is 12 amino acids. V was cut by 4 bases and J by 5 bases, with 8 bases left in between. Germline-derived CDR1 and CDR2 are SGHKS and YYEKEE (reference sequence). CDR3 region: CASSPIEDTQYF. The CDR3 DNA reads TGTGCCAGCAGCCCTATCGAAGATACGCAGTATTTT.

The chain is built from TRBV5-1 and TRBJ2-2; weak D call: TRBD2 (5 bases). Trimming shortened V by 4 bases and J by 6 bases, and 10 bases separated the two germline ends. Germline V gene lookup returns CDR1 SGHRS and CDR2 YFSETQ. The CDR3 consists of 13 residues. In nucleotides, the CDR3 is TGCGCCAGCAGCCAGAAAGCGGCCGGGGAGCTGTTTTTT. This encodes CASSQKAAGELFF.

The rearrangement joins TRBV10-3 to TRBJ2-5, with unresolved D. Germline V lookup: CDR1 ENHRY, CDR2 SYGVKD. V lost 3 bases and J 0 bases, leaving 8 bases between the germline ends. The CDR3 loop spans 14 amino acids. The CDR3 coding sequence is TGTGCCATCAGTGACTACAATCACCAAGAGACCCAGTACTTC. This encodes CAISDYNHQETQYF.

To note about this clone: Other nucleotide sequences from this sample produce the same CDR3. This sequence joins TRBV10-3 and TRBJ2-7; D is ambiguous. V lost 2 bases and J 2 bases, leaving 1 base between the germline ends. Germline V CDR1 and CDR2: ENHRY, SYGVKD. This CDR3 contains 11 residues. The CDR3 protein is CAISEAYEQYF. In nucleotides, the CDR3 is TGTGCCATCAGTGAGGCCTACGAGCAGTACTTC.

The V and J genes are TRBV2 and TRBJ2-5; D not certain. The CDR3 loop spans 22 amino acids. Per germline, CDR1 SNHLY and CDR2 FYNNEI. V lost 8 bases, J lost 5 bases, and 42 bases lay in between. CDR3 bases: TGTGCCAGCTTAGGACCCCCCAAGGAAGAACCCGGACCCGTACGACTTCCCGAGACCCAGTACTTC. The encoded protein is CASLGPPKEEPGPVRLPETQYF.

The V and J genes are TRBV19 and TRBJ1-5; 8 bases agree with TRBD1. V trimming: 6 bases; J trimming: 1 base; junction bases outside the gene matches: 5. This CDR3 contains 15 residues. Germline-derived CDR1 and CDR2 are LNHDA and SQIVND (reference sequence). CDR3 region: CASSPGQVSNQPQHF. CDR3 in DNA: TGTGCCAGTAGCCCGGGACAGGTCAGCAATCAGCCCCAGCATTTT.

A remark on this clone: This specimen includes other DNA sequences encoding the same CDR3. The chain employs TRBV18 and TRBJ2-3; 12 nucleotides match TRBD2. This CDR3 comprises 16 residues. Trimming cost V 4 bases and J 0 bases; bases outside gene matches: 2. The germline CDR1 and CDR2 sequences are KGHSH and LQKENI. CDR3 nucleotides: TGTGCCAGCTCACAAGGACTAGCGGGAAGCACAGATACGCAGTATTTT. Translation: CASSQGLAGSTDTQYF.

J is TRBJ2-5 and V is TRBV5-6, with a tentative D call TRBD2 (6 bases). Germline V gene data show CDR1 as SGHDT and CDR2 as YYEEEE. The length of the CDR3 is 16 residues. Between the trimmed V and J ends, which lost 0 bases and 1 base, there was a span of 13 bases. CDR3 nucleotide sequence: TGTGCCAGCAGCTTGGCGGGGGAGGTGTTCCAAGAGACCCAGTACTTC. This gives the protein CASSLAGEVFQETQYF.

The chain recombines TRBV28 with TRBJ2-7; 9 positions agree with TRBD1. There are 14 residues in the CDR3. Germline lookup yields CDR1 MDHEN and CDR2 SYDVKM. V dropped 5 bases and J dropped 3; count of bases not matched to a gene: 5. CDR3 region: CASSRQGGFYEQYF. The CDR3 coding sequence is TGTGCCAGCAGTCGACAGGGGGGGTTCTACGAGCAGTACTTC.

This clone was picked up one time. The CDR3: CATSRDPTGQRFF. The DNA for the CDR3 is TGTGCCACCAGCAGAGACCCCACAGGGCAGCGGTTCTTC. The chain has TRBV15 and TRBJ2-1; perhaps TRBD1 as D (6 bases). CDR1 is LNHNV and CDR2 is YYDKDF in the germline V gene (reference sequence). The CDR3 has 13 residues. Trimming left V 0 bases short and J 15 bases short, with 15 bases between.

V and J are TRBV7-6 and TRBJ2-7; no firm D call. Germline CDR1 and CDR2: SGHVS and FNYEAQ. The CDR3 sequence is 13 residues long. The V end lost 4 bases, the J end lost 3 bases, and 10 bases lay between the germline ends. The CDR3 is CASSYRRYYEQYF. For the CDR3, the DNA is TGTGCCAGCAGCTATAGACGGTACTACGAGCAGTACTTC.

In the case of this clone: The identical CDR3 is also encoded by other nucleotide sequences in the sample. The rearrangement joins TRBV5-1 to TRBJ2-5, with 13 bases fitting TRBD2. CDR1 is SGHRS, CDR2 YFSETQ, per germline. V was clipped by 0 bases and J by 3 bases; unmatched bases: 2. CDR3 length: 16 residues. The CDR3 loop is CASSLGGTSGKETQYF. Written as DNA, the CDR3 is TGCGCCAGCAGCTTGGGGGGGACTAGCGGGAAAGAGACCCAGTACTTC.

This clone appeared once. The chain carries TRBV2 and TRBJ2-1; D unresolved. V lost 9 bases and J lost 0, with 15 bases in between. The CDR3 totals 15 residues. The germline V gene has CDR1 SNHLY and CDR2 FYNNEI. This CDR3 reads CARDRSMVSYNEQFF. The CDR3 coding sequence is TGTGCCAGAGACCGTAGTATGGTCTCCTACAATGAGCAGTTCTTC. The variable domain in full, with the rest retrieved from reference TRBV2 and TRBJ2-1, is EPEVTQTPSHQVTQMGQEVILRCVPISNHLYFYWYRQILGQKVEFLVSFYNNEISEKSEIFDDQFSVERPDGSNFTLKIRSTKLEDSAMYFCARDRSMVSYNEQFFGPGTRLTVL.